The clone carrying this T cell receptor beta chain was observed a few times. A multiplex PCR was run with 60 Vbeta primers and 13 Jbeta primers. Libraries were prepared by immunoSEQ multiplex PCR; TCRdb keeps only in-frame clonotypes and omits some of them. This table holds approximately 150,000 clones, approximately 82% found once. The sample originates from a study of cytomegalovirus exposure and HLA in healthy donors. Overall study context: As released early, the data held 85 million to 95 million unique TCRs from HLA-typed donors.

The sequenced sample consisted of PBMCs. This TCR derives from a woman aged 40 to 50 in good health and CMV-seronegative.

The CDR3 DNA reads TGTGCCAGCAGCCTAGGACAGGGTGAGTCCCAGCATTTT. Protein product: CASSLGQGESQHF. This chain uses TRBV11-2 with TRBJ1-5; the match to TRBD1 covers 8 bases. Germline V gene lookup returns CDR1 SGHAT and CDR2 FQNNGV. Trimming removed 5 bases from V and 11 bases from J; junction bases left unmatched: 8. CDR3 length: 13 amino acids.